Listed here are 17 T cell receptor beta chains from one sample, sequenced in a study of control samples from healthy donors and cancer patients. Profiled with immunoSEQ multiplex PCR; TCRdb holds only in-frame clones, not every one. The data show tens of thousands of clones, with about 90% seen just once and over 3.5% held by the top ten. Material for sequencing was blood. These receptors originate from a woman aged 50 to 60 in good health.

V is TRBV30 and J is TRBJ2-7; D might be TRBD2 (6 bases). Looked up from germline, CDR1 is GTSNPN and CDR2 is SVGIG (reference sequence). Trimming left V 0 bases short and J 2 bases short, with 8 bases between. The CDR3 covers 13 residues. CDR3 DNA: TGTGCCTGGAGTGTCGGCGGGACCTACGAGCAGTACTTC. This translates into CAWSVGGTYEQYF.

This chain links TRBV9 with TRBJ2-3; TRBD2 agrees at 8 bases. This CDR3 contains 14 residues. CDR1 and CDR2 (germline): SGDLS, YYNGEE. Losses at the gene ends were 0 bases for V and 6 bases for J; bases not matched to a gene: 3. The CDR3 spells CASSVELAVDTQYF. The CDR3 DNA reads as TGTGCCAGCAGCGTAGAACTAGCGGTGGATACGCAGTATTTT. Together with reference TRBV9 and TRBJ2-3, the CDR3 gives the full variable domain: DSGVTQTPKHLITATGQRVTLRCSPRSGDLSVYWYQQSLDQGLQFLIQYYNGEERAKGNILERFSAQQFPDLHSELNLSSLELGDSALYFCASSVELAVDTQYFGPGTRLTVL.

V and J are TRBV19 and TRBJ1-5, with TRBD1 matching over 7 bases. Germline V lookup: CDR1 LNHDA, CDR2 SQIVND (reference sequence). CDR3 length: 13 amino acids. V lost 10 bases to trimming and J lost 6 bases; unmatched junction nucleotides: 9. CDR3 DNA: TGTGCCACCGATGACAGGGTCGGTCAGCCCCAGCATTTT. This codes for CATDDRVGQPQHF.

This sequence joins TRBV4-2 and TRBJ1-4; no reliable D call. V dropped 3 bases and J dropped 0 bases, with 8 bases sitting between them. CDR1 is LGHNA, CDR2 YNFKEQ, per germline. This CDR3 is 15 amino acids long. The CDR3 DNA is TGTGCCAGCAGCCAGAACATTGCAACTAATGAAAAACTGTTTTTT. Encoded protein: CASSQNIATNEKLFF.

This clone was counted a few times. The chain has TRBV18 and TRBJ1-4; 12 bases align to TRBD1. The CDR3 has 14 amino acids. Per the germline V gene, CDR1 is KGHSH and CDR2 is LQKENI. V dropped 3 bases and J dropped 8; count of bases not matched to a gene: 1. CDR3 coding DNA: TGTGCCAGCTCACCCGGGACAGGGGGCGAAAAACTGTTTTTT. This codes for CASSPGTGGEKLFF.

The genes are TRBV10-3 and TRBJ1-1; the D gene is possibly TRBD1 (6 bases). This CDR3 spans 13 amino acids. Trimming stripped 6 bases from V and 1 base from J, with 9 bases between. Germline assignment: CDR1 ENHRY and CDR2 SYGVKD. For the CDR3, the DNA is TGTGCCATCAGGGGGGCAACGAACACTGAAGCTTTCTTT. Translated: CAIRGATNTEAFF.

The chain employs TRBV2 and TRBJ2-2; D remains ambiguous. Per germline, CDR1 SNHLY and CDR2 FYNNEI. CDR3 length equals 13 residues. V lost 6 bases and J 0 bases, leaving 5 bases between the germline ends. The CDR3 coding sequence is TGTGCCAGCAGCCCCCCGAACACCGGGGAGCTGTTTTTT. Its translation: CASSPPNTGELFF.

V is TRBV3-1 (or the pseudogene TRBV3-2) and J is TRBJ2-1; TRBD2 agrees at 16 bases. Germline V gene sequence: CDR1 LGHDT, CDR2 YNNKEL (reference sequence). The V gene end was trimmed by 5 bases and the J gene end by 15 bases; junction bases not matched to a gene: 10. The CDR3 loop spans 15 amino acids. The CDR3 loop reads CASSLPGLAGGRLFF. The CDR3 nucleotides are TGTGCCAGCAGCTTACCGGGACTAGCGGGAGGGAGGTTGTTCTTC.

CDR3 DNA sequence: TGTGCCAGTAGGGCGGGAGTGACCCAGTACTTC. It encodes CASRAGVTQYF. V gene TRBV19 combines with J gene TRBJ2-5, with TRBD2 matching over 7 bases. The V and J ends lost 6 bases and 7 bases, in that order; junction bases with no gene match: 2. Germline V gene data show CDR1 as LNHDA and CDR2 as SQIVND (reference sequence). This CDR3 is built from 11 residues. The whole variable domain, remainder taken from reference TRBV19 and TRBJ2-5, is DGGITQSPKYLFRKEGQNVTLSCEQNLNHDAMYWYRQDPGQGLRLIYYSQIVNDFQKGDIAEGYSVSREKKESFPLTVTSAQKNPTAFYLCASRAGVTQYFGPGTRLLVL.

This clone has just a few counts. This chain connects TRBV2 to TRBJ2-1, with TRBD2 matching over 11 bases. This CDR3 has 14 residues. Germline values: CDR1 SNHLY, CDR2 FYNNEI. The trim removed 10 bases at V and 4 bases at J, leaving 6 bases unmatched. The CDR3 DNA reads as TGTGCCACCCAGACTAGCGGGATATACAATGAGCAGTTCTTC. Translation gives CATQTSGIYNEQFF.

The chain links TRBV3-1 (or the pseudogene TRBV3-2) to TRBJ1-3, with a possible D match to TRBD1 (6 bases). CDR1 is LGHDT and CDR2 is YNNKEL in the germline V gene (reference sequence). This CDR3 contains 13 residues. V shed 8 bases and J shed 4 bases, with 12 bases lying between them. The CDR3 DNA is TGTGCCAGCGCCCAGGGGAGAGGAAACACCATATATTTT. Encoded protein: CASAQGRGNTIYF.

The chain employs TRBV5-1 and TRBJ2-5; TRBD1 or TRBD2 may be the D gene (5 bases each). Trimming removed 6 bases at V and 1 base at J, with 13 bases between. The CDR3 loop spans 14 amino acids. Germline CDR1 and CDR2: SGHRS and YFSETQ. CDR3 sequence (DNA): TGCGCCAGCAAGGCAGGTGGGGGCCAAGAGACCCAGTACTTC. It codes for CASKAGGGQETQYF.

This chain joins TRBV4-1 and TRBJ2-2, with D perhaps matching TRBD2 (6 bases). V lost 4 bases and J 3 bases, leaving 12 bases between the germline ends. The length of the CDR3 is 15 residues. The V gene's germline CDR1 is MGHRA and CDR2 YSYEKL. CDR3 in DNA: TGCGCCAGCAGCCCGGCTTCGGGGGACACCGGGGAGCTGTTTTTT. Translation gives CASSPASGDTGELFF.

This chain uses TRBV19 with TRBJ2-5, with D perhaps TRBD2 (6 bases). CDR1 LNHDA and CDR2 SQIVND come from the germline V gene (reference sequence). V was cut by 8 bases and J by 5 bases, with 15 bases left in between. The CDR3 covers 13 residues. CDR3 DNA sequence: TGTGCCAGTTCAAAGGCGGGGCTGGAGACCCAGTACTTC. Its translation: CASSKAGLETQYF.

The chain has TRBV2 and TRBJ1-4, with no clear D. The CDR3 consists of 14 residues. Germline CDR1 is SNHLY and CDR2 is FYNNEI. With 7 bases removed from V and 5 bases from J, the gap between germline ends came to 14 bases. The CDR3 spells CASIDNSGNEKLFF. CDR3 nucleotide sequence: TGTGCCAGCATTGATAATTCGGGAAATGAAAAACTGTTTTTT.

This chain connects TRBV19 to TRBJ2-2, with 13 bases identical to TRBD2. CDR3 length: 16 amino acids. Germline trimming cut 7 bases from V and 5 bases from J; bases unmatched to any gene: 7. CDR1 and CDR2 from the germline V gene are LNHDA and SQIVND (reference sequence). CDR3 residues: CASKRTSGRRTGELFF. In nucleotides, the CDR3 is TGTGCCAGTAAACGGACTAGCGGGAGAAGGACCGGGGAGCTGTTTTTT.

This clone showed up just once. The chain employs TRBV6-4 and TRBJ2-1, with 11 bases matching TRBD2. This CDR3 is 15 amino acids long. Trimming took 2 bases from V and 6 from J; bases not matched to a gene: 3. In germline, CDR1 is MRHNA, CDR2 SNTAGT. The CDR3 is CASSDTTSGSNEQFF. The CDR3 DNA is TGTGCCAGCAGTGACACTACTAGCGGGAGCAATGAGCAGTTCTTC.